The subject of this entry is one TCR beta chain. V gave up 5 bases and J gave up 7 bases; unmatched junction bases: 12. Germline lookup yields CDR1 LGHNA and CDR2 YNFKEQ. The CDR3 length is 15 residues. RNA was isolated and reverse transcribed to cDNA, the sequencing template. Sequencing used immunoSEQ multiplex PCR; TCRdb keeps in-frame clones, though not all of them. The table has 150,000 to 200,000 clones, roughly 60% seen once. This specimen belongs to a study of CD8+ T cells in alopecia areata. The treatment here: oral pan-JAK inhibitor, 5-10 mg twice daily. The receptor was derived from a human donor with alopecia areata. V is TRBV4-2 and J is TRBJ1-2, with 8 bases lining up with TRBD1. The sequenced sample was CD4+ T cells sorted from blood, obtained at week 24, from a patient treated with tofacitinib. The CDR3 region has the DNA TGTGCCAGCAGCATAAGCGTCCAGGGGGCGAGTGGCTACACCTTC. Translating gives CASSISVQGASGYTF.